This T cell receptor gamma chain was recovered during a study of gamma delta lymphoproliferative disorders and STAT genes (dated by TCRdb to between 2017 and 2018). For context, the study as a whole: Gamma-chain libraries were prepared from at least 50 ng of genomic DNA using the LymphoTrack Dx TCRG Assay. The study profiled TCR gamma and delta CDR3 repertoires by deep sequencing in Tgammadelta lymphoproliferative disease patients and healthy controls, within a larger immunophenotypic and STAT-mutation study. Since no corresponding Invivoscribe delta assay was available, delta-chain libraries were prepared following the standard operating procedure of the EuroClonality-NGS working group. To confirm the results, all delta-chain samples and a couple of gamma-chain samples were sequenced a second time.

V lost 9 bases and J lost 5 bases, and the count of bases not matched to a germline gene is 9. The germline V gene sets CDR1 to EGSTGY and CDR2 to YDSYTSSV. Taken from cysteine to phenylalanine, the CDR3 has 13 residues. Only CDR3 DNA is held: 39 bases, read in frame from base 1. For both patients and controls, peripheral blood mononuclear cells were isolated, and the genomic DNA from these cells was used for TCR sequencing. As controls, around 23 healthy adult blood donors (median age 64 years; some 12 males and approximately eleven females) were included and were matched to patients for age and sex. What the research found in general, with its limitations: Control T cells likely spanned varied maturation stages, while leukemic cells were skewed toward terminal effectors, potentially limiting patient-control comparisons. When whole repertoires were clustered, gamma repertoires from patients grouped apart from those of healthy controls, but delta repertoires did not separate between the groups. Almost every major gamma and delta clonotype found in patients was public, meaning shared with at least one healthy donor, with just a couple of gamma clonotypes being private to disease. The authors pointed out that NGS specificity may be lower at low frequencies, so whether leukemic clones are public or private needs to be confirmed.

In both library preparation methods, multiplex PCR was run with primers aimed at the conserved V and J regions of the TCR genes. Amplicons were purified, pooled and sequenced on an Illumina MiSeq platform. On the study's bioinformatics: MiXCR performed V(D)J alignment, clonotype assembly and translation, and VDJtools was used for functionality assessment and CDR3 repertoire analyses. CDR3 was defined according to IMGT, and analyses were limited to productive sequences using functional genes, with ORF genes and pseudogenes excluded. A custom Python script searched for identical amino acid CDR3s of major clonotypes (frequency >=5%) across all patients and controls. Clonotype frequencies in patients versus controls were compared with a one-sided non-parametric Wilcoxon test. Identical DNA sequences were merged into single rows after TCRdb reprocessed the public reads with CATT. V and J calls and clone size were set by TCRdb, not the authors. The sample yields about 3,000 gamma-chain clones; under 9.5% were counted once. The ten largest clones take up about 16% of the sample.

This clone qualifies as medium-sized (0.01 to 0.1%). Its antigen specificity is not known. There are no base qualities to consult, and no much larger clone falls within one base. The sequencing sample was made of blood. This chain joins TRGV4 to TRGJP2. The J gene, absent from TCRdb, was called here by matching the DNA to germline. This clonotype was obtained from a human donor in good health. The CDR3 protein is CATLPGSDWIKTF. The DNA sequence is TGTGCCACCCTCCCGGGCAGTGATTGGATCAAGACGTTT.